Below are 12 T cell receptor beta chains sequenced from a single sample in a study of blood T cell repertoires in COVID-19. The repertoire was sequenced with immunoSEQ multiplex PCR; TCRdb's copy has only in-frame clones and lacks some. The sample lists some 240,000 clones; more than 75% were seen once. What was sequenced was PBMCs or T cells enriched from blood (not recorded which). Receptors originate from a woman between 45 and 60 years old who had been exposed to COVID-19.

V gene TRBV29-1 combines with J gene TRBJ1-2; D gene uncertain. Germline loops: CDR1 SQVTM, CDR2 ANQGSEA. This CDR3 spans 11 amino acids. The ends were cut back, 7 bases at V and 8 bases at J, with 14 bases in the middle. The CDR3 DNA reads as TGCAGCGGCTTCCGGGAGGAAGGCTACACCTTC. Translated, it gives CSGFREEGYTF.

The rearrangement links TRBV5-4 to TRBJ1-1; D ambiguous. Germline V CDR1 and CDR2: SGHNT, YYREEE (reference sequence). The CDR3 totals 14 residues. Trimming took 4 bases from V and 7 from J, leaving 17 bases between them. CDR3 nucleotide sequence: TGTGCCAGCAGCGCCGGGCGGAGAGAGGGTGAAGCTTTCTTT. Amino acids: CASSAGRREGEAFF.

This clone was observed once. V usage is TRBV7-2 and J usage is TRBJ1-2; D ambiguous. V lost 1 base and J lost 8, with 8 bases in between. The CDR3 covers 12 residues. In germline, CDR1 is SGHTA, CDR2 FQGNSA. This CDR3 reads CASSLDKYGYTF. The DNA of the CDR3 is TGTGCCAGCAGCTTAGACAAATACGGCTACACCTTC. The whole variable domain, remainder taken from reference TRBV7-2 and TRBJ1-2, is GAGVSQSPSNKVTEKGKDVELRCDPISGHTALYWYRQSLGQGLEFLIYFQGNSAPDKSGLPSDRFSAERTGGSVSTLTIQRTQQEDSAVYLCASSLDKYGYTFGSGTRLTVV.

The chain combines TRBV4-1 with TRBJ2-3; 10 bases align to TRBD2. V lost 8 bases and J lost 10; bases outside the gene matches: 15. The V gene's germline CDR1 is MGHRA and CDR2 YSYEKL. This CDR3 comprises 15 residues. CDR3 protein: CASSPGSGGVEAQYF. The CDR3 nucleotides are TGCGCCAGCTCCCCTGGCAGCGGGGGGGTTGAGGCGCAGTATTTT.

V is TRBV12-3 or TRBV12-4 and J is TRBJ2-3, with D hard to call. This CDR3 region has 11 residues. Trimming pared 6 bases from V and 4 bases from J, leaving 5 bases between. The CDR3 here is CASSSADTQYF. The CDR3 DNA follows: TGTGCCAGCAGCTCCGCAGATACGCAGTATTTT.

V usage is TRBV29-1 and J usage is TRBJ2-7; 7 bases line up with TRBD1. The CDR3 consists of 13 residues. V was pared by 6 bases and J by 4 bases, with 9 bases of the junction left unmatched. Germline V gene lookup returns CDR1 SQVTM and CDR2 ANQGSEA. The CDR3 DNA is TGCAGCGTGGGACAGAGGTCGGGGTACGAGCAGTACTTC. This gives the protein CSVGQRSGYEQYF.

V usage is TRBV7-2 and J usage is TRBJ2-7, with 9 bases identical to TRBD1. This CDR3 comprises 17 residues. Germline CDR1 reads SGHTA; CDR2 reads FQGNSA. J gave up 3 bases and V 4 bases, and 13 bases lay outside the gene matches. The CDR3 coding sequence is TGTGCCAGCAGCTGGGACAGGGTACCCCATACTGACTACGAGCAGTACTTC. It is translated as CASSWDRVPHTDYEQYF. Supplemented by reference TRBV7-2 and TRBJ2-7, the full variable domain reads GAGVSQSPSNKVTEKGKDVELRCDPISGHTALYWYRQSLGQGLEFLIYFQGNSAPDKSGLPSDRFSAERTGGSVSTLTIQRTQQEDSAVYLCASSWDRVPHTDYEQYFGPGTRLTVT.

The genes are TRBV2 and TRBJ1-2, with 8 bases matching TRBD1. CDR1 and CDR2 from the germline V gene are SNHLY and FYNNEI. The CDR3 totals 14 residues. Trimming at V came to 3 bases and at J to 4 bases, leaving 4 bases not matched to a gene. The CDR3 reads CASSETGVTYGYTF. CDR3 DNA sequence: TGTGCCAGCAGTGAGACAGGGGTGACCTATGGCTACACCTTC.

The chain carries TRBV20-1 and TRBJ2-7; 12 nucleotides agree with TRBD2. The trim removed 3 bases at V and 1 base at J, leaving 7 bases unmatched. Germline V gene sequence: CDR1 DFQATT, CDR2 SNEGSKA (reference sequence). The CDR3 is made up of 16 amino acids. The CDR3 region has the DNA TGCAGTGCTAGTGGCCTAGCGGGGGGGAAATCCTACGAGCAGTACTTC. The encoded protein is CSASGLAGGKSYEQYF.

The chain joins TRBV12-5 to TRBJ2-1; 9 bases are shared with TRBD2. J gave up 2 bases and V 7 bases, and 6 bases lay outside the gene matches. This CDR3 has 15 residues. CDR1 LGHNT and CDR2 FRNRAP come from the germline V gene. CDR3: CASVRSGGTYNEQFF. Written as DNA, the CDR3 is TGTGCTAGTGTCCGTAGCGGGGGTACCTACAATGAGCAGTTCTTC.

This clone was observed many times. This chain connects TRBV2 to TRBJ2-2; D perhaps matches TRBD2 (6 bases). With 4 bases removed from V and 0 bases from J, the gap between germline ends came to 6 bases. Germline-derived CDR1 and CDR2 are SNHLY and FYNNEI. This CDR3 is built from 14 residues. The CDR3 DNA sequence: TGTGCCAGCAGTGGCGGGGCGAACACCGGGGAGCTGTTTTTT. This gives the protein CASSGGANTGELFF.

The V gene is TRBV10-2, the J gene TRBJ2-1; 10 bases agree with TRBD2. The CDR3 contains 14 residues. Trimming took 4 bases from V and 7 from J; bases not matched to a gene: 4. Germline values: CDR1 WSHSY, CDR2 SAAADI. CDR3 coding DNA: TGCGCCAGCAGTGTGCCGGGACTAGCGAATGAGCAGTTCTTC. Its protein is CASSVPGLANEQFF.